A selection of T cell receptor beta chains follows, all from one sample in a study of control samples from healthy donors and cancer patients. Produced via immunoSEQ multiplex PCR; TCRdb's table is partial and in-frame only. The sample lists 160,000 or so clones; 90% to 95% were seen once. Sequenced sample: blood. The receptors were sampled from a woman in her thirties or forties in good health. Each CDR3 is given with its conserved first and last residue. A D gene is named only where the DNA matches it firmly. Expanded clones get a size class; other rows say once, few or many, or leave the size out.

D gene | J gene | clone size | V gene | CDR3 protein | CDR3 DNA
- | TRBJ1-2 | - | TRBV12-3/TRBV12-4 | CASSLGFNYGYTF | TGTGCCAGCAGTTTAGGATTTAACTATGGCTACACCTTC
TRBD2 | TRBJ2-1 | - | TRBV19 | CASSIGLAGGPRGDEQFF | TGTGCCAGTAGTATTGGACTAGCGGGAGGTCCCAGGGGGGATGAGCAGTTCTTC
TRBD1 | TRBJ1-1 | - | TRBV5-1 | CASSLEGAGAEAFF | TGCGCCAGCAGCTTGGAGGGGGCGGGAGCTGAAGCTTTCTTT
TRBD1 | TRBJ1-2 | - | TRBV9 | CASSVGPGTGGFYGYTF | TGTGCCAGCAGCGTAGGCCCCGGGACAGGGGGCTTCTATGGCTACACCTTC
- | TRBJ1-2 | once | TRBV27 | CASTPSGGENYGYTF | TGTGCCAGCACGCCGTCGGGGGGGGAGAACTATGGCTACACCTTC
- | TRBJ2-7 | - | TRBV7-9 | CASSTASYEQYF | TGTGCCAGCAGCACCGCCTCCTACGAGCAGTACTTC
TRBD1 | TRBJ2-4 | - | TRBV9 | CASSPIRQGVGIQYF | TGTGCCAGCAGTCCAATCCGACAGGGGGTAGGCATTCAGTACTTC
TRBD1 | TRBJ1-2 | once | TRBV5-1 | CASSLAPEGAGGYTF | TGCGCCAGCAGCTTGGCCCCAGAGGGGGCGGGTGGCTACACCTTC
- | TRBJ1-2 | - | TRBV15 | CATSRRTTGPSNYGYTF | TGTGCCACCAGCAGACGGACCACAGGGCCCTCAAACTATGGCTACACCTTC
- | TRBJ1-5 | - | TRBV10-2 | CASSESHRDQPQHF | TGCGCCAGCAGTGAGTCGCACAGAGATCAGCCCCAGCATTTT
- | TRBJ1-5 | - | TRBV5-6 | CASSFWGTSNQPQHF | TGTGCCAGCAGCTTTTGGGGAACTAGCAATCAGCCCCAGCATTTT
- | TRBJ1-2 | - | TRBV9 | CASSVDRLPTQYGYTF | TGTGCCAGCAGCGTAGACCGGTTACCAACTCAATATGGCTACACCTTC
- | TRBJ2-3 | - | TRBV5-1 | CASSPIETRSTQYF | TGCGCCAGCAGCCCCATAGAAACCCGAAGTACGCAGTATTTT
- | TRBJ1-2 | - | TRBV28 | CASSLSVFDPANYGYTF | TGTGCCAGCAGTTTATCGGTTTTTGACCCAGCTAACTATGGCTACACCTTC
TRBD1 | TRBJ2-7 | - | TRBV7-9 | CASSTGTGAIEQYF | TGTGCCAGCAGCACCGGGACAGGGGCCATCGAGCAGTACTTC
- | TRBJ2-7 | - | TRBV21-1 | CASTRGRGPKYEQYF | TGTGCCAGCACCAGAGGGAGGGGCCCTAAGTACGAGCAGTACTTC
- | TRBJ1-3 | once | TRBV29-1 | CSVEEILEASGNTIYF | TGCAGCGTTGAAGAGATTCTAGAGGCCTCTGGAAACACCATATATTTT
- | TRBJ1-2 | - | TRBV6-5 | CASTSAPQGIYGYTF | TGTGCCAGCACCTCGGCCCCTCAGGGTATCTATGGCTACACCTTC
- | TRBJ1-2 | - | TRBV28 | CASRPSGGGGYTF | TGTGCCAGCAGACCCTCTGGCGGGGGAGGCTACACCTTC
TRBD1 | TRBJ1-2 | - | TRBV7-2 | CASSLRNRGSSYGYTF | TGTGCCAGCAGCTTAAGGAACAGGGGGTCCAGCTATGGCTACACCTTC
TRBD1 | TRBJ1-6 | - | TRBV5-4 | CASSRDRVDSPLHF | TGTGCCAGCAGCCGGGACAGGGTTGATTCACCCCTCCACTTT
- | TRBJ1-2 | - | TRBV5-1 | CASSLETGSYGYTF | TGCGCCAGCAGCTTGGAAACAGGGTCATATGGCTACACCTTC
- | TRBJ1-3 | few | TRBV7-7 | CASSRTDSGNTIYF | TGTGCCAGCAGCAGGACAGATTCTGGAAACACCATATATTTT